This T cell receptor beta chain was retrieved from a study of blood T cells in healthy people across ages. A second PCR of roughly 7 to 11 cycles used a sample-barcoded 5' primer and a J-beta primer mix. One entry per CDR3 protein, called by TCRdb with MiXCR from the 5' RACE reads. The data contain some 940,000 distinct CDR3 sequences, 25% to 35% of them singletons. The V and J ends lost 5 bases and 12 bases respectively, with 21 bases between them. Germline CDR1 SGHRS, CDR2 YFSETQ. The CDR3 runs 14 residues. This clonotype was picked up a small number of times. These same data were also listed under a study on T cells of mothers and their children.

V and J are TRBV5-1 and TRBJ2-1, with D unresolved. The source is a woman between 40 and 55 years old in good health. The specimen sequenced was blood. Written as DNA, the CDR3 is TGCGCCAGCAGTCTCGACAATGGCCCTCAGGTGCAGTTCTTC. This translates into CASSLDNGPQVQFF.